This TCR beta chain originates from a study of graft-versus-host responses after intestinal transplantation. Across the whole study: The study gave all recipients anti-thymocyte globulin induction, then tacrolimus and steroids for two to three years. Study results and caveats: Allografts of one patient group, those with graft-donor T cell macrochimerism, had high graft-versus-host to host-versus-graft clonal ratios. Early post-transplant declines in HvG were associated with peak levels of circulating GvH clones.

Remarks on this clone: What it binds is unknown.

Measured with immunoSEQ multiplex PCR; TCRdb has only the in-frame clones, and not every one. The data contain approximately 82,000 clones, around 93% of them seen just once; the ten biggest clones take up about 1%. The ends lost 5 bases at V and 2 bases at J; junction bases unmatched: 10. CDR1 and CDR2 from the germline V gene are MNHEY and SMNVEV (reference sequence). This CDR3 is 16 amino acids long. The specimen was unstimulated CD8+ T cells sorted from spleen or lymph node cells, collected before transplant. V and J are TRBV27 and TRBJ2-7; 9 positions match TRBD1. The TCR comes from a human donor who was the organ donor for an intestinal transplant. The CDR3 loop reads CASSLLSGTGTYEQYF. The CDR3 DNA sequence: TGTGCCAGCAGTCTCCTATCCGGGACAGGGACCTACGAGCAGTACTTC.